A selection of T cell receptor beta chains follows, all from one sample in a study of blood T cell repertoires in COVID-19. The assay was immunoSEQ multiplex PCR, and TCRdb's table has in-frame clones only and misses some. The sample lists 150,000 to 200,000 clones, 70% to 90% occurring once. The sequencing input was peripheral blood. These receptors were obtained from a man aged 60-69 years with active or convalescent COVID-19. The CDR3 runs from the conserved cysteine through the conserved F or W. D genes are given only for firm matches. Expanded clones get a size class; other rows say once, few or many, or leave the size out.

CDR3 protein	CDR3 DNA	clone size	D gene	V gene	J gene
CAWARGGSSYEQYF	TGTGCCTGGGCTAGGGGGGGAAGCTCCTACGAGCAGTACTTC	NA	NA	TRBV30	TRBJ2-7
CASKKDSSGNTIYF	TGTGCCAGTAAGAAGGACAGCTCTGGAAACACCATATATTTT	NA	NA	TRBV19	TRBJ1-3
CASAWGLNQPQHF	TGTGCCAGCGCCTGGGGACTTAATCAGCCCCAGCATTTT	few	NA	TRBV7-9	TRBJ1-5
CASSQTRRTGSTDTQYF	TGTGCCAGCAGCCAAACCAGGAGGACAGGGAGCACAGATACGCAGTATTTT	NA	TRBD1	TRBV3-1/TRBV3-2	TRBJ2-3
CASSWVGQGGDEQFF	TGCGCCAGCAGCTGGGTGGGACAGGGTGGCGATGAGCAGTTCTTC	NA	TRBD1	TRBV5-1	TRBJ2-1
CASSPQDYGYTF	TGTGCCAGCTCACCCCAGGACTATGGCTACACCTTC	NA	NA	TRBV18	TRBJ1-2
CASSPRGDSELYGYTF	TGTGCCAGCAGCCCCCGCGGGGACAGCGAACTTTATGGCTACACCTTC	NA	TRBD1	TRBV7-9	TRBJ1-2
CSVVSSGTGRRRSGYTF	TGCAGCGTTGTGTCGTCGGGGACAGGGAGGAGACGTTCTGGCTACACCTTC	NA	TRBD1	TRBV29-1	TRBJ1-2
CAINRGINYGYTF	TGTGCCATCAATCGGGGAATTAACTATGGCTACACCTTC	NA	NA	TRBV10-3	TRBJ1-2
CASKGGRLETQYF	TGTGCCAGCAAAGGCGGGCGGTTAGAGACCCAGTACTTC	NA	NA	TRBV2	TRBJ2-5
CASSTYRQDLSYEQYF	TGTGCCAGCAGCACCTACCGACAGGACCTCTCCTACGAGCAGTACTTC	NA	NA	TRBV5-5	TRBJ2-7
CASSFLSNTEAFF	TGTGCCAGCAGCTTTCTCTCGAACACTGAAGCTTTCTTT	NA	NA	TRBV5-6	TRBJ1-1
CASSQGATGELFF	TGTGCCAGCAGCCAGGGTGCCACCGGGGAGCTGTTTTTT	once	NA	TRBV12-3/TRBV12-4	TRBJ2-2
CASTRTGGFENTGELFF	TGTGCCAGCACTCGGACAGGGGGCTTTGAGAACACCGGGGAGCTGTTTTTT	once	TRBD1	TRBV25-1	TRBJ2-2
CASSPLTGQGSVSGYTF	TGTGCCAGCTCACCATTGACGGGACAGGGTAGCGTGAGTGGCTACACCTTC	NA	TRBD1	TRBV18	TRBJ1-2
CASSGGTGARGYTF	TGTGCCAGCAGTGGGGGGACAGGGGCCCGTGGCTACACCTTC	NA	TRBD1	TRBV3-1/TRBV3-2	TRBJ1-2
CASRSLAGGLKYEQYF	TGTGCAAGTCGCTCCTTAGCGGGGGGATTGAAGTACGAGCAGTACTTC	NA	NA	TRBV12-2	TRBJ2-7
CSARENSGYTF	TGCAGTGCGAGGGAAAACTCTGGCTACACCTTC	NA	NA	TRBV20-1	TRBJ1-2
CASSTQGQGAAEQYF	TGTGCCAGCAGCACCCAAGGACAGGGGGCGGCCGAGCAGTACTTC	NA	TRBD1	TRBV7-2	TRBJ2-7
CAGKGQVGTQQYF	TGTGCCGGTAAAGGACAGGTAGGAACTCAGCAGTACTTC	NA	TRBD1	TRBV2	TRBJ2-7
CASSLRPGYQETQYF	TGTGCCAGCAGCCTCCGCCCAGGGTACCAAGAGACCCAGTACTTC	NA	NA	TRBV3-1/TRBV3-2	TRBJ2-5
CASSRGGRVTGGYTF	TGTGCCAGCAGCAGAGGGGGTCGGGTTACGGGCGGCTACACCTTC	NA	NA	TRBV7-9	TRBJ1-2
CATSETGGGETQYF	TGTGCCACCAGTGAGACAGGGGGCGGCGAGACCCAGTACTTC	NA	TRBD1	TRBV24-1	TRBJ2-5
CASSEGGTGVETQYF	TGTGCCAGCAGTGAGGGGGGAACAGGGGTAGAGACCCAGTACTTC	NA	NA	TRBV25-1	TRBJ2-5
CASSLRQGGSDTQYF	TGTGCCAGCAGCTTAAGGCAGGGAGGTTCCGATACGCAGTATTTT	NA	NA	TRBV7-9	TRBJ2-3
CASSSRGTGQETQYF	TGTGCCAGCAGCTCCCGGGGGACAGGGCAAGAGACCCAGTACTTC	once	TRBD1	TRBV6-6	TRBJ2-5
CSVGQPNQPQHF	TGCAGCGTAGGACAGCCCAATCAGCCCCAGCATTTT	few	NA	TRBV29-1	TRBJ1-5
CASSEDGSSYEQYF	TGCGCCAGCAGTGAGGATGGTAGCTCCTACGAGCAGTACTTC	NA	NA	TRBV10-2	TRBJ2-7
CASSLALGRGFSGYTF	TGTGCCAGCAGCTTAGCCCTCGGCAGGGGGTTTAGTGGCTACACCTTC	NA	TRBD1	TRBV7-9	TRBJ1-2
CASSQVQGGNEQFF	TGCGCCAGCAGCCAAGTCCAGGGTGGTAATGAGCAGTTCTTC	once	NA	TRBV4-1	TRBJ2-1
CASSSAGTGIHEQYF	TGTGCCAGCAGCTCCGCCGGGACAGGGATCCACGAGCAGTACTTC	once	TRBD1	TRBV9	TRBJ2-7
CASSLGTAYSNQPQHF	TGTGCCAGCAGCTTAGGGACAGCTTATAGCAATCAGCCCCAGCATTTT	NA	NA	TRBV7-2	TRBJ1-5
CASSLTGAGYTF	TGTGCCAGCAGCCTGACAGGGGCGGGCTACACCTTC	NA	TRBD1	TRBV3-1/TRBV3-2	TRBJ1-2
CASSWDIGDTEAFF	TGCGCCAGCAGCTGGGACATCGGGGACACTGAAGCTTTCTTT	NA	NA	TRBV5-1	TRBJ1-1
CASSQGVGTVNTEAFF	TGCGCCAGCAGTCAAGGAGTGGGGACAGTGAACACTGAAGCTTTCTTT	NA	TRBD1	TRBV4-1	TRBJ1-1
CASSMAQGASQPQHF	TGTGCCAGTAGTATGGCGCAGGGGGCAAGTCAGCCCCAGCATTTT	few	TRBD1	TRBV19	TRBJ1-5
CASSLDRGDQPQHF	TGTGCCAGCAGCCTAGACAGGGGGGATCAGCCCCAGCATTTT	NA	TRBD1	TRBV9	TRBJ1-5
CASSWGQGSGAFF	TGCGCCAGCAGCTGGGGACAGGGGTCGGGGGCTTTCTTT	NA	TRBD1	TRBV5-1	TRBJ1-1
CASSLGQQNYGYTF	TGCGCCAGCAGCTTGGGACAACAAAACTATGGCTACACCTTC	NA	NA	TRBV5-1	TRBJ1-2
CAVRGQANEKLFF	TGTGCCGTTAGGGGGCAGGCTAATGAAAAACTGTTTTTT	NA	TRBD1	TRBV10-3	TRBJ1-4
CASSPQAIGETQYF	TGCGCCAGCAGTCCGCAGGCCATTGGGGAGACCCAGTACTTC	once	NA	TRBV5-1	TRBJ2-5
CASSLTVSSTDTQYF	TGTGCCAGCAGCCTGACAGTTTCTAGCACAGATACGCAGTATTTT	NA	NA	TRBV5-5	TRBJ2-3
CASRPVQGASYEQYF	TGTGCCAGCAGGCCAGTACAGGGGGCCTCCTACGAGCAGTACTTC	NA	TRBD1	TRBV7-9	TRBJ2-7
CASSSPGQTYNGQFF	TGTGCCAGCAGCTCACCGGGACAGACATACAATGGGCAGTTCTTC	NA	TRBD1	TRBV11-2	TRBJ2-1
CASSLRVGQVNSPLHF	TGTGCCAGCAGCTTAAGGGTGGGACAGGTTAATTCACCCCTCCACTTT	once	TRBD1	TRBV7-2	TRBJ1-6
CASSIGAGNYGYTF	TGTGCCAGTAGTATAGGCGCCGGTAACTATGGCTACACCTTC	NA	NA	TRBV19	TRBJ1-2
CASRGTGREQTTEAFF	TGTGCCAGCAGGGGGACAGGGCGTGAGCAGACCACTGAAGCTTTCTTT	few	TRBD1	TRBV2	TRBJ1-1
CASTSNRDRGLSGNTIYF	TGTGCCAGCACCTCTAACCGGGACAGAGGCCTCTCTGGAAACACCATATATTTT	NA	TRBD1	TRBV9	TRBJ1-3
CASSPGGPRNIQYF	TGTGCCAGCAGCCCCGGGGGGCCACGAAACATTCAGTACTTC	NA	NA	TRBV5-6	TRBJ2-4
CASSQQGGNEQFF	TGCGCCAGCAGCCAACAAGGGGGCAATGAGCAGTTCTTC	once	NA	TRBV4-1	TRBJ2-1
CASSLQGNRGYGYTF	TGTGCCAGTAGTCTACAGGGAAACCGAGGCTATGGCTACACCTTC	NA	NA	TRBV19	TRBJ1-2
CASSAGTGNTEAFF	TGTGCCAGCAGCGCCGGGACAGGGAACACTGAAGCTTTCTTT	NA	TRBD1	TRBV11-3	TRBJ1-1
CASSLSWGIEAFF	TGCGCCAGCAGCTTGAGTTGGGGCATTGAAGCTTTCTTT	NA	NA	TRBV5-1	TRBJ1-1
CSTGSWTGVYGYTF	TGCAGTACGGGGTCCTGGACAGGGGTATATGGCTACACCTTC	NA	TRBD1	TRBV29-1	TRBJ1-2